This T cell receptor beta chain emerged from a study of cytomegalovirus exposure and HLA in healthy donors. Germline CDR1 SGHNT, CDR2 YYREEE (reference sequence). V lost 9 bases, J lost 6 bases, and 11 bases stayed unmatched. The CDR3 has 14 amino acids. Assay used: immunoSEQ multiplex PCR; TCRdb lists only in-frame clones, some missing. The table lists 100,000 to 150,000 clones, about 91% of them singletons. The chain employs TRBV5-4 and TRBJ2-3; 9 nucleotides line up with TRBD1. The origin of this receptor is a woman between 18 and 29 years old in good health and CMV-seronegative. Sequenced material: PBMCs. In DNA form, the CDR3 reads TGTGCCACCGGGCGGACAGGGGTAGAGGATACGCAGTATTTT. Its protein is CATGRTGVEDTQYF. Drawing the rest from reference TRBV5-4 and TRBJ2-3, the complete variable domain is ETGVTQSPTHLIKTRGQQVTLRCSSQSGHNTVSWYQQALGQGPQFIFQYYREEENGRGNFPPRFSGLQFPNYSSELNVNALELDDSALYLCATGRTGVEDTQYFGPGTRLTVL.